Listed here is a single T cell receptor (beta chain). Its antigen is unknown. Base quality data are lacking; no much larger clone is found one base away. Collaborating institutions collected whole blood in K2EDTA tubes following their own protocols. For TCRbeta analysis, collaborators shipped samples as frozen whole blood, isolated PBMCs, or DNA extracted from either of those sample types. The source of the sample is a study of blood T cell repertoires in COVID-19 (dated by TCRdb to 2020 to 2022). Regarding the complete study: The collaborator samples originated in the United States, Italy and Spain and spanned the acute and convalescent phases of COVID-19. The material from the prospective study consisted of cDNA or gDNA derived from T cells, B-cell-depleted T cells, or PBMCs. Subjects who had been exposed to COVID-19, were actively infected with it, or had recovered from it provided the deeply sampled blood TCRbeta repertoires that made up the dataset. A freely available public database, intended as a resource for researchers studying the immune response to SARS-CoV-2, is where the repertoires were released. Samples came from the ongoing ImmuneRACE study (first 160 participants) plus 1,254 subjects from 6 global collaborators. A de-identified subject ID, COVID-19 status, age in years and sex were almost always included in the sample metadata. HLA class I and class II types, where available, came from metadata supplied by the sample provider rather than from assay-based typing.

On the study overall, not on this receptor specifically: The quantity of clinical and demographic metadata differed by source and by participant and was supplied without curation.

According to the germline V gene, CDR1 reads SGHAT and CDR2 reads FQNNGV. At the junction V is shortened by 5 bases and J by 0 bases; bases outside the gene matches: 4. The CDR3 covers 15 residues, taking in both the cysteine and the phenylalanine. The only DNA kept is the CDR3, 45 bases in frame from the first base. The immunoSEQ Assay, a bias-controlled multiplex PCR, was used to amplify TCRbeta CDR3 regions from genomic DNA. Concerning the study's data processing: Within the assay, amplification of reference gene primers was used to estimate how many nucleated cells each sample contained. Sequence reads were collapsed and filtered to measure the absolute abundance of every unique TCRbeta CDR3 rearrangement. For each sample, productive Simpson clonality was calculated as the square root of Simpson's diversity index across productive rearrangements. In TCRdb, the immuneACCESS table is reduced to in-frame sequences with V and J assigned. These tables do not hold every clone; where another copy was compared, an unresolved V gene accounts for under half, and the others remain unexplained. V and J calls and clone size come straight from that table; D and trimming were deduced from the DNA. In this sample the table shows roughly 80,000 clones, roughly 87% of which occur a single time. Approximately 10% of the sample goes to the ten largest clones.

The chain joins TRBV11-2 to TRBJ2-5; 9 middle bases align to TRBD1. The TCR originated in a man between 50 and 59 years old with acute or convalescent COVID-19. Sample: peripheral blood. The sequenced DNA is TGTGCCAGCAGCCTGGGACAGGGTAACCAAGAGACCCAGTACTTC. This gives the protein CASSLGQGNQETQYF.